This T cell receptor beta chain was retrieved from a study of cytomegalovirus exposure and HLA in healthy donors. Findings and caveats of the study: Some V segments (TRBV6-2 and TRBV6-3 among them) were excluded as indistinguishable. Sequencing depth across donors, presence/absence analyses assumed, was roughly uniform.

Primers for the PCR totalled 60 Vbeta and 13 Jbeta. Study processing details: Some 11 million shared chains were among the approximately 80 million unique TCR beta chains that a later analysis counted. Generated by immunoSEQ multiplex PCR, the TCRdb table keeps only in-frame clones and is missing some. V and J calls and clone size come straight from that table; D and trimming were deduced from the DNA. Among approximately 170,000 clones listed, approximately 81% were seen once. Concerning this clone: Its specificity is not known.

CDR3 length: 14 residues. V gave up 0 bases and J gave up 5 bases, with 10 bases separating them. CDR1 and CDR2 (germline): MNHEY, SVGAGI. The clonotype comes from a man aged 50 to 59 in good health and CMV-seropositive. Material for sequencing was PBMCs. The J gene is TRBJ2-5, the V gene TRBV6-5; D perhaps matches TRBD2 (6 bases). The CDR3 sequence is CASSYSGTWETQYF. The CDR3 DNA is TGTGCCAGCAGTTACTCCGGGACTTGGGAGACCCAGTACTTC.